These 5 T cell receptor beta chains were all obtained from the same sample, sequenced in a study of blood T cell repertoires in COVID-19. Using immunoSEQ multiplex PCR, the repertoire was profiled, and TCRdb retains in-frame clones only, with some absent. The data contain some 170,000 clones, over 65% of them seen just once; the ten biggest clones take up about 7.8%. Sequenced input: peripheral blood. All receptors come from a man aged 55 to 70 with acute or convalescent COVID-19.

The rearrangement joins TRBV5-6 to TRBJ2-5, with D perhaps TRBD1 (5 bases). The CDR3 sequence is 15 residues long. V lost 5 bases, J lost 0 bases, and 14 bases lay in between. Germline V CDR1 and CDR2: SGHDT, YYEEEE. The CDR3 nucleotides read TGTGCCAGCAGGGAGTTAGGGGCTAACCAAGAGACCCAGTACTTC. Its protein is CASRELGANQETQYF.

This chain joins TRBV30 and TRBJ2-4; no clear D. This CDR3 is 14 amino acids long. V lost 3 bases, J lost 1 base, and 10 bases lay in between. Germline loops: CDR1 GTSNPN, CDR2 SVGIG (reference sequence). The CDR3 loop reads CAWSYHRAKNIQYF. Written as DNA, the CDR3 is TGTGCCTGGAGCTACCACCGCGCCAAAAACATTCAGTACTTC.

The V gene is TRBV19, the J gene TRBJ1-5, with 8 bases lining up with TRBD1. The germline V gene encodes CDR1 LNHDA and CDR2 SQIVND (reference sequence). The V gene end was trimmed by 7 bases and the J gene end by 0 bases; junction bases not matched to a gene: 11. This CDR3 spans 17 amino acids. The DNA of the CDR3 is TGTGCCAGTACCCCCAGACAGGGGACGGTTAGCAATCAGCCCCAGCATTTT. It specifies CASTPRQGTVSNQPQHF.

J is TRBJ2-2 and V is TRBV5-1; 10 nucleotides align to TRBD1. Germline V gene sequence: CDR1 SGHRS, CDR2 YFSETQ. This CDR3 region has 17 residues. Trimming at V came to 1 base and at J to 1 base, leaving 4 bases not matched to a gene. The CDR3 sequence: CASSLFGTGVNTGELFF. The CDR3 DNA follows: TGCGCCAGCAGCTTGTTTGGGACAGGGGTGAACACCGGGGAGCTGTTTTTT.

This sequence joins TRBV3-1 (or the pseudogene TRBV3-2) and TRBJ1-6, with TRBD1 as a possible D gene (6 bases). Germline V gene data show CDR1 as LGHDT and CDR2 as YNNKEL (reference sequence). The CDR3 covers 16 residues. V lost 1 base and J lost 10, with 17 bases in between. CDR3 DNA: TGTGCCAGCAGCCAAGCCACCCGGGGGGCTTCCTCACCCCTCCACTTT. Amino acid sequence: CASSQATRGASSPLHF.